The entry below gives a single T cell receptor beta chain sequence along with its context. Its antigen is currently not known. Base qualities are missing; no much larger clone stands one base away. Receptor amplification or capture employed the immunoSEQ multiplex PCR assay. TCRdb limited this immuneACCESS table to in-frame rearrangements with V and J called. A share of clones is missing; checked studies link under half to unresolved V genes, and the rest is unexplained. The sample table shows 100,000 to 150,000 clones, and about 93% are seen once. 2% to 2.5% of the sample is held by the ten biggest clonotypes. This sample is drawn from a study of control samples from healthy donors and cancer patients (dated by TCRdb to the early 2020s). V is cut back by 5 bases and J by 3 bases, with 13 bases in the junction unmatched. From a lookup of the germline V gene (reference sequence), CDR1 and CDR2 are SEHNR and FQNEAQ. The CDR3 runs 17 residues from the cysteine to the phenylalanine. The read is trimmed to its CDR3 DNA, 51 bases read in frame from base 1.

The chain employs TRBV7-9 and TRBJ2-3, and 8 junction bases match TRBD2. The sequenced material came from blood. The sequence was collected from a man younger than 35 in good health. The bases are TGTGCCAGCAGCCCTGGGGGTAGCGGGAAGAGGACAGATACGCAGTATTTT. Its coded protein is CASSPGGSGKRTDTQYF.